The 27 T cell receptor beta chains given below trace back to one sample, sequenced in a study of blood T cell repertoires in COVID-19. Some clones are missing from TCRdb's copy, which holds only in-frame ones; the method was immunoSEQ multiplex PCR. Of about 230,000 clones listed, 75% to 90% were seen once; the top ten hold more than 25%. The specimen was peripheral blood. The receptors originated from a man aged 35-49 years with acute or convalescent COVID-19.

CDR3 nucleotide sequence: TGTGCCAGCAGTTTCGGGTCTAGCCAGCCCCAGCATTTT. Amino acids: CASSFGSSQPQHF. This rearrangement joins TRBV12-3 or TRBV12-4 to TRBJ1-5; D unresolved. The CDR3 is 13 amino acids. V was shortened by 3 bases and J by 7 bases, with 10 bases between the two germline ends.

The chain carries TRBV15 and TRBJ1-4; D is undetermined. CDR1 LNHNV and CDR2 YYDKDF come from the germline V gene (reference sequence). Trimming shortened V by 3 bases and J by 10 bases, and 12 bases separated the two germline ends. There are 13 residues in the CDR3. CDR3 protein: CATSRGPDGKLFF. CDR3 nucleotides: TGTGCCACCAGCAGGGGCCCAGACGGAAAACTGTTTTTT.

The rearrangement links TRBV30 to TRBJ2-1; TRBD2 matches 11 bases. V was pared by 0 bases and J by 0 bases, with 1 base of the junction left unmatched. This CDR3 comprises 16 residues. Germline loops: CDR1 GTSNPN, CDR2 SVGIG (reference sequence). CDR3 protein: CAWSVGTSGSYNEQFF. The CDR3 DNA reads TGTGCCTGGAGTGTCGGGACTAGCGGCTCCTACAATGAGCAGTTCTTC.

Concerning this clone: The junction does not match germline at one end; this may be a read error. CDR3 sequence: CASSDPGLAVPTMDF. The CDR3, as DNA: TGTGCCAGCAGTGATCCGGGACTAGCGGTTCCAACCATGGATTTT. This chain uses TRBV6-1 with TRBJ2-3; 11 bases match TRBD2. The CDR3 extends over 15 amino acids. Looked up from germline, CDR1 is MNHNS and CDR2 is SASEGT.

A word on this clone: Other DNA sequences in this sample translate to the same CDR3. This chain uses TRBV5-1 with TRBJ2-3; no reliable D call. Trimming shortened V by 1 base and J by 4 bases, and 10 bases separated the two germline ends. In germline, CDR1 is SGHRS, CDR2 YFSETQ. The CDR3 length is 14 residues. The CDR3 sequence is CASSLYRGSDTQYF. The CDR3 region has the DNA TGCGCCAGCAGCTTGTATAGAGGTTCAGATACGCAGTATTTT.

The CDR3 DNA follows: TGTGCCAGCAGTGAACTCGGTCATGGCTACACCTTC. Translating gives CASSELGHGYTF. The chain links TRBV6-1 to TRBJ1-2; D unresolved. V was trimmed by 2 bases and J by 6 bases, leaving 7 bases between them. CDR3 length: 12 amino acids. Looked up from germline, CDR1 is MNHNS and CDR2 is SASEGT.

V gene TRBV7-4 combines with J gene TRBJ2-7; TRBD1 matches 9 bases. The CDR3 consists of 14 residues. Germline CDR1 reads SGHVT; CDR2 reads SQSDAQ. The ends lost 4 bases at V and 7 bases at J; junction bases unmatched: 8. The CDR3 region is CASSSSGQGWEQYF. CDR3 coding DNA: TGTGCCAGCAGCTCATCGGGACAGGGATGGGAGCAGTACTTC.

The chain couples TRBV6-5 to TRBJ2-1; D remains ambiguous. Germline-derived CDR1 and CDR2 are MNHEY and SVGAGI. CDR3 length equals 14 residues. V was trimmed by 0 bases and J by 6 bases, leaving 9 bases between them. The CDR3 sequence is CASSYSYSPNEQFF. The DNA of the CDR3 is TGTGCCAGCAGTTACTCGTACAGCCCCAATGAGCAGTTCTTC.

The chain joins TRBV5-1 to TRBJ2-2; TRBD1 is a possible D gene (5 bases). CDR1 and CDR2 from the germline V gene are SGHRS and YFSETQ. Between the trimmed V and J ends, which lost 4 bases and 3 bases, there was a span of 7 bases. The CDR3 consists of 13 residues. DNA for the CDR3: TGCGCCAGCAGCCAGGGATACACCGGGGAGCTGTTTTTT. Amino acid sequence: CASSQGYTGELFF. Full variable domain (rest looked up from reference TRBV5-1 and TRBJ2-2): KAGVTQTPRYLIKTRGQQVTLSCSPISGHRSVSWYQQTPGQGLQFLFEYFSETQRNKGNFPGRFSGRQFSNSRSEMNVSTLELGDSALYLCASSQGYTGELFFGEGSRLTVL.

V gene TRBV7-9 combines with J gene TRBJ2-3; D gene uncertain. Germline-derived CDR1 and CDR2 are SEHNR and FQNEAQ (reference sequence). With 0 bases removed from V and 1 base from J, the gap between germline ends came to 5 bases. The CDR3 spans 14 residues. The CDR3 protein is CASSLAGGTDTQYF. The CDR3 coding sequence is TGTGCCAGCAGCTTAGCAGGAGGCACAGATACGCAGTATTTT.

This chain connects TRBV14 to TRBJ2-3; D call uncertain. Germline-derived CDR1 and CDR2 are SGHDN and FVKESK. V was trimmed by 2 bases and J by 2 bases, leaving 5 bases between them. CDR3 length: 13 amino acids. CDR3 region: CASSQILTDTQYF. The CDR3 DNA reads as TGTGCCAGCAGCCAAATCCTCACAGATACGCAGTATTTT.

The gene calls are TRBV19 and TRBJ2-7, with 15 bases fitting TRBD2. J gave up 4 bases and V 9 bases, and 10 bases lay outside the gene matches. Germline V gene lookup returns CDR1 LNHDA and CDR2 SQIVND (reference sequence). The CDR3 is 16 amino acids. The DNA of the CDR3 is TGTGCCAGCCGGGACAGAGGACTAGCGGGAGGGTACGAGCAGTACTTC. As protein: CASRDRGLAGGYEQYF.

The V and J genes are TRBV10-1 and TRBJ2-7; D perhaps matches TRBD2 (5 bases). CDR3 length equals 13 residues. From germline, CDR1 is WNHNN and CDR2 SYGVQD (reference sequence). The ends were cut back, 2 bases at V and 3 bases at J, with 8 bases in the middle. The CDR3 region is CASSEAAGYEQYF. DNA of the CDR3: TGCGCCAGCAGTGAGGCGGCGGGCTACGAGCAGTACTTC.

This chain connects TRBV6-5 to TRBJ2-3, with D unclear. Trimming removed 11 bases at V and 2 bases at J, with 14 bases between. This CDR3 spans 13 amino acids. Germline assignment: CDR1 MNHEY and CDR2 SVGAGI. CDR3 in DNA: TGTGCCCTGAGCGTCGGTCCCACAGATACGCAGTATTTT. Translating it yields CALSVGPTDTQYF.

The rearrangement joins TRBV29-1 to TRBJ2-1, with D possibly being TRBD2 (5 bases). The CDR3 totals 12 residues. V lost 7 bases and J lost 9, with 16 bases in between. Germline CDR1 reads SQVTM; CDR2 reads ANQGSEA. Here the CDR3 reads CSGGPGRGEQFF. CDR3 bases: TGCAGCGGGGGTCCTGGCCGGGGTGAGCAGTTCTTC.

The V call is TRBV19, the J call TRBJ1-5; the D gene is possibly TRBD1 (6 bases). The V and J ends lost 2 bases and 1 base respectively, with 15 bases between them. Germline CDR1 is LNHDA and CDR2 is SQIVND (reference sequence). The CDR3 runs 17 residues. The CDR3 region has the DNA TGTGCCAGTAGTATATCTTCAGGGGCCGCAAGCAATCAGCCCCAGCATTTT. Translated: CASSISSGAASNQPQHF.

The chain has TRBV28 and TRBJ1-3; possibly TRBD1 for D (6 bases). The V end lost 2 bases, the J end lost 13 bases, and 21 bases lay between the germline ends. The V gene's germline CDR1 is MDHEN and CDR2 SYDVKM. The CDR3 covers 15 residues. The CDR3 protein is CASSLEGVRRGRIYF. The CDR3 nucleotides are TGTGCCAGCAGTTTAGAGGGGGTCCGCAGGGGTAGGATATATTTT. Variable domain in full (rest from reference TRBV28 and TRBJ1-3): DVKVTQSSRYLVKRTGEKVFLECVQDMDHENMFWYRQDPGLGLRLIYFSYDVKMKEKGDIPEGYSVSREKKERFSLILESASTNQTSMYLCASSLEGVRRGRIYFGEGSWLTVV.

This sequence joins TRBV7-2 and TRBJ1-6; 7 bases map to TRBD1. The CDR3 spans 16 residues. Germline V gene lookup returns CDR1 SGHTA and CDR2 FQGNSA. Trimming cost V 5 bases and J 10 bases; bases outside gene matches: 14. The CDR3 sequence: CASSGNRGGVQSPLHF. CDR3 in DNA: TGTGCCAGCAGCGGAAACAGGGGCGGGGTACAGTCACCCCTCCACTTT.

The V gene is TRBV6-5, the J gene TRBJ1-1, with D possibly matching TRBD1 (5 bases). V shed 7 bases and J shed 5 bases, with 20 bases lying between them. The CDR3 sequence is 15 residues long. Germline CDR1 and CDR2: MNHEY and SVGAGI. In nucleotides, the CDR3 is TGTGCCAGCACCCCGGGCGTCAGGGTAAGGACTGAAGCTTTCTTT. Protein: CASTPGVRVRTEAFF.

This chain joins TRBV11-3 and TRBJ1-1; no reliable D call. V lost 2 bases, J lost 0 bases, and 4 bases lay in between. CDR3 size: 13 residues. The germline gives CDR1 SGHNT, CDR2 YENEEA. The CDR3 sequence is CASSLTLNTEAFF. Written as DNA, the CDR3 is TGTGCCAGCAGCTTAACACTGAACACTGAAGCTTTCTTT.

This sequence joins TRBV12-3 or TRBV12-4 and TRBJ1-5, with D unresolved. The CDR3 loop spans 13 amino acids. Trimming shortened V by 2 bases and J by 6 bases, and 8 bases separated the two germline ends. This CDR3 is CASSLSRGQPQHF. CDR3 DNA: TGTGCCAGCAGTTTAAGCCGAGGTCAGCCCCAGCATTTT.

V and J are TRBV6-5 and TRBJ1-5; 12 bases align to TRBD1. V shed 6 bases and J 6 bases; nucleotides not matched to a gene: 6. The CDR3 covers 15 residues. From germline, CDR1 is MNHEY and CDR2 SVGAGI. CDR3 region: CASRRDRGLGQPQHF. DNA of the CDR3: TGTGCCAGCAGGCGGGACAGGGGGCTTGGTCAGCCCCAGCATTTT.

The chain links TRBV7-2 to TRBJ2-5; D gene unclear. Trimming took 1 base from V and 6 from J, leaving 9 bases between them. CDR3 length: 13 amino acids. Germline CDR1 and CDR2: SGHTA and FQGNSA. The CDR3 reads CASSLDQLKTQYF. In DNA form, the CDR3 reads TGTGCCAGCAGCTTAGATCAGTTAAAGACCCAGTACTTC. The full variable domain, rest sourced from reference TRBV7-2 and TRBJ2-5, is GAGVSQSPSNKVTEKGKDVELRCDPISGHTALYWYRQSLGQGLEFLIYFQGNSAPDKSGLPSDRFSAERTGGSVSTLTIQRTQQEDSAVYLCASSLDQLKTQYFGPGTRLLVL.

This clone has just one count. This chain joins TRBV5-1 and TRBJ2-1; 12 positions agree with TRBD2. Germline CDR1 SGHRS, CDR2 YFSETQ. CDR3 size: 16 residues. The V segment lost 2 bases and the J segment 6 bases; nucleotides outside the gene matches: 6. In DNA, the CDR3 is TGCGCCAGCAGCTTTCTTGGACTAGCGGGACCCAATGAGCAGTTCTTC. Encoded protein: CASSFLGLAGPNEQFF.

CDR3 region: CASSLLAGAKNIQYF. CDR3 DNA sequence: TGTGCCAGCAGCCTTCTAGCGGGAGCCAAAAACATTCAGTACTTC. The chain couples TRBV9 to TRBJ2-4; 8 bases agree with TRBD2. V shed 4 bases, J shed 0 bases, and the junction held 3 bases outside the gene matches. The V gene's germline CDR1 is SGDLS and CDR2 YYNGEE. The CDR3 covers 15 residues.

This chain uses TRBV3-1 (or the pseudogene TRBV3-2) with TRBJ1-3; weak D call: TRBD1 (5 bases). V lost 4 bases, J lost 2 bases, and 12 bases lay in between. The CDR3 covers 15 residues. The germline V gene encodes CDR1 LGHDT and CDR2 YNNKEL (reference sequence). The CDR3 coding sequence is TGTGCCAGCAGCCGAACCAGGGAAGCTGGAAACACCATATATTTT. This codes for CASSRTREAGNTIYF.

The chain recombines TRBV18 with TRBJ1-1; weak D call: TRBD1 (5 bases). The germline CDR1 and CDR2 sequences are KGHSH and LQKENI. Between the trimmed V and J ends, which lost 6 bases and 1 base, there was a span of 15 bases. The CDR3 has 15 residues. CDR3 nucleotide sequence: TGTGCCAGCTCCCCCAATAGGGGAGGGAACACTGAAGCTTTCTTT. Translated, it gives CASSPNRGGNTEAFF.